This T cell receptor (beta chain) was identified in a study of blood T cell repertoires in COVID-19 (TCRdb year 2020). Concerning the study at large: The collaborator samples originated in the United States, Italy and Spain and spanned the acute and convalescent phases of COVID-19. The prospective study material was composed of cDNA or gDNA derived from T cells, B-cell-depleted T cells, or PBMCs. The dataset comprised deeply sampled blood TCRbeta repertoires from subjects exposed to, actively infected with, or recovered from COVID-19. The repertoires were made available in a free public database intended to serve as a resource for research on the immune response to SARS-CoV-2. The samples were drawn from two sources: the first 160 participants of the ongoing ImmuneRACE study, and 1,000 to 1,500 subjects contributed by 6 global collaborators. A de-identified subject ID, COVID-19 status, age in years and sex were almost always included in the sample metadata. Where available, HLA class I and class II types were obtained from metadata supplied by the sample provider rather than from assay-based typing. Broader findings and caveats from the paper: The amount of clinical and demographic metadata varied by source and participant and was provided uncurated.

Enrolling through a virtual design, the prospective study's participants ranged in age from roughly 18 to 89 years and lived across some 22 United States geographic areas. To assign participants to cohorts, the prospective study relied on clinical history that participants themselves reported in a screening survey and a study questionnaire. Recovered participants in ImmuneRACE Cohort 3 were defined as having two consecutive negative NP/OP PCR tests, clearance from a healthcare professional, or resolution of symptoms. Mobile phlebotomists in the prospective study collected whole blood, serum and a nasopharyngeal or oropharyngeal swab from every participant. Over a roughly two-month period, participants in the prospective study had the option of providing additional blood draws and questionnaires. Before DNA extraction, prospective study blood samples were shipped either frozen or at room temperature.

TCRbeta CDR3 regions were amplified from genomic DNA using the immunoSEQ Assay, a bias-controlled multiplex PCR. Concerning the study's data processing: Nucleated cell counts per sample were estimated from amplification of reference gene primers within the assay. To quantify the absolute abundance of each unique TCRbeta CDR3 rearrangement, sequence reads were collapsed and filtered. For each sample, productive Simpson clonality was calculated as the square root of Simpson's diversity index over productive rearrangements. Held by TCRdb, this immuneACCESS table contains in-frame sequences only and omits some clones. Under half of the omission traces to an unresolved V gene where checked; the cause of the rest is unknown. V and J calls and clone size are those listed in that table; D and trimming were worked out from the DNA. In this sample the table shows about 180,000 clones, approximately 85% of which occur a single time. In total, the top ten clones hold 5% to 8% of the sample.

Of note for this clone: This receptor's antigen is unknown. No base quality values were provided; no much bigger clone lies one nucleotide off.

The CDR3 has 12 amino acids, counting the end cysteine and phenylalanine. Just CDR3 DNA is preserved here, 36 bases in frame from base 1. Relative to germline, V is missing 12 bases and J is missing 6 bases, with 6 bases of the junction outside any gene match. CDR1 and CDR2, looked up from the germline V gene, are KGHDR and SFDVKD. Source material: PBMCs or T cells enriched from blood (not recorded which). The rearranged segments are TRBV24-1 and TRBJ2-7; 11 central bases correspond to TRBD1. This clonotype originated in a middle-aged man who had recovered from COVID-19. Here the CDR3 is given as CAVRGQGAEQYF. Read as DNA, the sequence is TGTGCCGTCAGAGGACAGGGGGCCGAGCAGTACTTC.